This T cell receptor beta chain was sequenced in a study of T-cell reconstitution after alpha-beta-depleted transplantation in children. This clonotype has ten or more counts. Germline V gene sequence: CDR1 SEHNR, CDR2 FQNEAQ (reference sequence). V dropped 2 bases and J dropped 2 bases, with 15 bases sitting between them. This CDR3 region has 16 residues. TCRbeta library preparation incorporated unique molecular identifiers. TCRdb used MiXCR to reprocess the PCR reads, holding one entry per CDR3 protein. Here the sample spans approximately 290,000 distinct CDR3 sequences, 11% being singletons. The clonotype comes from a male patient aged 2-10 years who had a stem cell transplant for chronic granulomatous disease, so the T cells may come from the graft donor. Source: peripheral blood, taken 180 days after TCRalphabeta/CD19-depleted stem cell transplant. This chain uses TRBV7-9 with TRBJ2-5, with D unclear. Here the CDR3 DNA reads TGTGCCAGCAGCTTAAGTGCCCAAAGGAGTCAAGAGACCCAGTACTTC. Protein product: CASSLSAQRSQETQYF.